One sample yielded the 23 T cell receptor beta chains listed below, sequenced in a study of neurological immune-mediated disorders. Indicated time point: longitudinal time-point 1 (baseline). TCRdb called the 5' RACE reads again in MiXCR, with one record for every CDR3 protein. This sample yields some 54,000 distinct CDR3 sequences, of which over 8.5% are seen a single time; 5% to 8.5% belongs to the top ten. The sample was PBMCs. Receptors were obtained from a male donor with HTLV-1-associated myelopathy (HAM/TSP).

This clonotype has ten or more counts. The chain has TRBV20-1 and TRBJ1-1; possible D gene TRBD1, 5 bases. Deletions cut 6 bases from V and 7 bases from J, with 21 bases between. Germline CDR1 is DFQATT and CDR2 is SNEGSKA (reference sequence). The CDR3 has 14 residues. The DNA of the CDR3 is TGCAGTGCCACAAACCGGGACGGGATGATTGAAGCTTTCTTT. Translating gives CSATNRDGMIEAFF.

This clonotype came up many times. The chain has TRBV7-2 and TRBJ2-7; 8 positions match TRBD1. From germline, CDR1 is SGHTA and CDR2 FQGNSA. Trimming took 6 bases from V and 2 from J; bases not matched to a gene: 6. The CDR3 has 14 residues. The CDR3 coding sequence is TGTGCCAGCAGAGGACAGGGACCCACCTACGAGCAGTACTTC. As protein: CASRGQGPTYEQYF.

This clonotype was recorded at least ten times. The chain couples TRBV12-3 or TRBV12-4 to TRBJ2-7; D ambiguous. The CDR3 is 11 residues long. Trimming took off 8 bases at V and 0 bases at J, with 5 bases between the two ends. This CDR3 reads CASSSSYEQYF. The CDR3 nucleotides read TGTGCCAGCTCAAGCTCCTACGAGCAGTACTTC.

This clonotype was recorded at least ten times. The chain joins TRBV28 to TRBJ1-5; D is perhaps TRBD1 (6 bases). The V gene lost 8 bases and the J gene lost 2 bases, with 19 bases spanning the gap. The CDR3 is made up of 16 amino acids. Germline lookup yields CDR1 MDHEN and CDR2 SYDVKM. CDR3: CASWFEGGRGNQPQHF. The CDR3 bases are TGTGCCAGCTGGTTCGAGGGGGGGAGAGGCAATCAGCCCCAGCATTTT.

This clonotype was recorded at least ten times. V usage is TRBV2 and J usage is TRBJ2-1; D gene uncertain. V shed 7 bases and J shed 6 bases, with 13 bases lying between them. The CDR3 spans 13 residues. Germline V gene sequence: CDR1 SNHLY, CDR2 FYNNEI. The CDR3 sequence: CASTPAGLNEQFF. CDR3 sequence (DNA): TGTGCCAGCACCCCTGCAGGCCTCAATGAGCAGTTCTTC.

This chain joins TRBV28 and TRBJ2-2; 7 bases are shared with TRBD2. The CDR3 length is 18 residues. Unmatched junction bases numbered 13, after V lost 6 bases and J lost 0 bases. Germline-derived CDR1 and CDR2 are MDHEN and SYDVKM. CDR3 DNA: TGTGCCAGCAGACATCTGGTTGGGAGGGAATCGAACACCGGGGAGCTGTTTTTT. As protein: CASRHLVGRESNTGELFF.

Many counts were recorded for this clonotype. The chain links TRBV21-1 to TRBJ1-5; the table gives TRBD1 as D, unverified against the DNA. TRBV21-1 has pseudogene status. The CDR3 runs 19 residues. CDR3 bases: TGTGCCAGCAGCAAAAGATGGGTTTCCCTAGGGGGGAGCAATCAGCCCCAGCATTTT. The encoded protein is CASSKRWVSLGGSNQPQHF.

This clonotype was observed a few times. The genes are TRBV20-1 and TRBJ1-2; D perhaps matches TRBD1 (5 bases). V was trimmed by 6 bases and J by 4 bases, leaving 18 bases between them. The V gene's germline CDR1 is DFQATT and CDR2 SNEGSKA (reference sequence). This CDR3 region has 14 residues. Written as DNA, the CDR3 is TGCAGTGCCTCTCCCGGCAGGGTTATCTATGGCTACACCTTC. Residues: CSASPGRVIYGYTF.

This clonotype was seen many times. This chain connects TRBV6-1 to TRBJ2-1; D might be TRBD1 (6 bases). Trimming took 4 bases from V and 0 from J, leaving 19 bases between them. CDR1 is MNHNS and CDR2 is SASEGT in the germline V gene. The CDR3 totals 18 residues. The CDR3 nucleotides are TGTGCCAGCAGTGCCGACCCCAGGGGCAGTAGCTCCTACAATGAGCAGTTCTTC. This codes for CASSADPRGSSSYNEQFF.

This clonotype showed up many times. The gene calls are TRBV5-1 and TRBJ2-7; no firm D call. V lost 0 bases to trimming and J lost 0 bases, with 7 bases between them. Germline-derived CDR1 and CDR2 are SGHRS and YFSETQ. The CDR3 consists of 14 residues. The chain's CDR3 is CASSLAVSSYEQYF. CDR3 DNA: TGCGCCAGCAGCTTGGCGGTCAGCTCCTACGAGCAGTACTTC.

This chain uses TRBV13 with TRBJ2-7; 9 positions match TRBD1. The CDR3 spans 15 residues. V trimming: 2 bases; J trimming: 5 bases; junction bases outside the gene matches: 7. Germline CDR1 reads PRHDT; CDR2 reads FYEKMQ (reference sequence). The CDR3 region is CASSLTGGLLDEQYF. In DNA form, the CDR3 reads TGTGCCAGCAGCTTAACAGGGGGCTTACTCGACGAGCAGTACTTC.

This clonotype was counted only a few times. The chain links TRBV2 to TRBJ2-6; the D is unclear. Per the germline V gene, CDR1 is SNHLY and CDR2 is FYNNEI. Trimming cost V 6 bases and J 1 base, with 4 bases left between them. The CDR3 length is 13 residues. The CDR3 spells CASRLSGANVLTF. The CDR3 DNA reads TGTGCCAGCAGACTATCTGGGGCCAACGTCCTGACTTTC.

Ten or more counts support this clonotype. The V and J genes are TRBV5-1 and TRBJ2-3; a weak D match, TRBD1 (6 bases). CDR3 length: 17 residues. V lost 0 bases and J lost 2, with 16 bases in between. Germline CDR1 and CDR2: SGHRS and YFSETQ. This CDR3 is CASSLGRGNLYTDTQYF. The CDR3 DNA is TGCGCCAGCAGCTTGGGAAGGGGGAACCTATACACAGATACGCAGTATTTT.

This clonotype was seen just once. A much larger clone differs by one base, so this may be a read error. Since the CDR3 does not end with the conserved phenylalanine or tryptophan, this likely comes from a read error. The chain is built from TRBV28 and TRBJ2-7, with 11 nucleotides matching TRBD1. CDR1 is MDHEN and CDR2 is SYDVKM in the germline V gene. The CDR3 is 15 amino acids. V was clipped by 6 bases and J by 3 bases; unmatched bases: 7. The DNA of the CDR3 is TGTGCCAGCAGGCGGGACAGGGGGAGTTTCTACGAGCAGTACCTC. Its protein product is CASRRDRGSFYEQYL.

In the case of this clonotype: A read error may explain this, as a much larger clone is one base away. The gene calls are TRBV9 and TRBJ2-1, with 8 bases identical to TRBD2. CDR3 length: 15 amino acids. From germline, CDR1 is SGDLS and CDR2 YYNGEE. The CDR3 DNA sequence: TGTGCCGGCAGCGTAGGACTAGCCTCCTACAATGAGCAGTTCTTC. Residues: CAGSVGLASYNEQFF.

This clonotype has at least ten counts. The chain joins TRBV3-1 to TRBJ2-7, with a weak D call TRBD1 (7 bases). Trimming removed 0 bases from V and 7 bases from J, with 10 bases in between. This CDR3 comprises 13 residues. From germline, CDR1 is LGHDT and CDR2 YNNKEL (reference sequence). The CDR3 coding sequence is TGTGCCAGCAGCCAAGACAGGGGGGAAGAGCAGTACTTC. Amino acid sequence: CASSQDRGEEQYF.

The sample holds many counts of this clonotype. This rearrangement joins TRBV4-3 to TRBJ1-4; D remains unclear. V lost 0 bases to trimming and J lost 3 bases, with 14 bases between them. The CDR3 runs to 17 residues. CDR1 is LGHNA, CDR2 YSLEER, per germline. CDR3 region: CASSQDGQKVANEKLFF. CDR3 nucleotides: TGCGCCAGCAGCCAAGATGGTCAGAAAGTGGCTAATGAAAAACTGTTTTTT.

In its sample, this clonotype was seen many times. This rearrangement joins TRBV7-6 to TRBJ1-1, with D perhaps TRBD1 (5 bases). Trimming cost V 0 bases and J 6 bases, with 8 bases left between them. Germline assignment: CDR1 SGHVS and CDR2 FNYEAQ. CDR3 length: 13 amino acids. CDR3 amino acids: CASSLARGPEAFF. CDR3 nucleotide sequence: TGTGCCAGCAGCTTAGCCCGGGGCCCTGAAGCTTTCTTT. The complete variable domain, with remaining parts taken from reference TRBV7-6 and TRBJ1-1, reads GAGVSQSPRYKVTKRGQDVALRCDPISGHVSLYWYRQALGQGPEFLTYFNYEAQQDKSGLPNDRFSAERPEGSISTLTIQRTEQRDSAMYRCASSLARGPEAFFGQGTRLTVV.

The chain carries TRBV4-2 and TRBJ2-3; 9 nucleotides line up with TRBD2. Germline V gene sequence: CDR1 LGHNA, CDR2 YNFKEQ. The CDR3 has 14 residues. J gave up 7 bases and V 4 bases, and 6 bases lay outside the gene matches. The CDR3 nucleotides are TGTGCCAGCAGCCCGGCAAGCGGGGGGAATACGCAGTATTTT. As protein: CASSPASGGNTQYF.

Many counts were recorded for this clonotype. The rearrangement links TRBV5-6 to TRBJ2-1; weak D call: TRBD2 (7 bases). The CDR3 spans 14 residues. Trimming took 4 bases from V and 12 from J, leaving 20 bases between them. Germline lookup yields CDR1 SGHDT and CDR2 YYEEEE. CDR3 DNA: TGTGCCAGCAGCCTCAAGGGGGAGGGAAGCGGGCAGTTCTTC. Its protein is CASSLKGEGSGQFF.

This clonotype was seen ten or more times. V usage is TRBV7-2 and J usage is TRBJ2-2; no reliable D call. CDR1 and CDR2 from the germline V gene are SGHTA and FQGNSA. V gave up 5 bases and J gave up 3 bases, with 22 bases separating them. The CDR3 loop spans 18 amino acids. The CDR3 spells CASSRRALRTLDTGELFF. The CDR3 nucleotides are TGTGCCAGCAGCCGCCGGGCCCTTAGGACCCTGGACACCGGGGAGCTGTTTTTT.

This clonotype appeared many times. The J gene is TRBJ1-1, the V gene TRBV6-6, with D possibly being TRBD1 (6 bases). Germline V gives CDR1 MNHNY, CDR2 SVGAGI (reference sequence). This CDR3 is built from 11 residues. Trimming took 6 bases from V and 11 from J, leaving 13 bases between them. In nucleotides, the CDR3 is TGTGCCAGCAGCCCCGACAGGAGGGCTTTCTTT. It codes for CASSPDRRAFF.

This clonotype was recorded many times. The chain has TRBV5-1 and TRBJ2-7; D remains ambiguous. This CDR3 has 11 amino acids. V lost 0 bases to trimming and J lost 7 bases, with 5 bases between them. Germline V gene lookup returns CDR1 SGHRS and CDR2 YFSETQ. In DNA form, the CDR3 reads TGCGCCAGCAGCTTGGCTGGTGAGCAGTACTTC. Encoded protein: CASSLAGEQYF.